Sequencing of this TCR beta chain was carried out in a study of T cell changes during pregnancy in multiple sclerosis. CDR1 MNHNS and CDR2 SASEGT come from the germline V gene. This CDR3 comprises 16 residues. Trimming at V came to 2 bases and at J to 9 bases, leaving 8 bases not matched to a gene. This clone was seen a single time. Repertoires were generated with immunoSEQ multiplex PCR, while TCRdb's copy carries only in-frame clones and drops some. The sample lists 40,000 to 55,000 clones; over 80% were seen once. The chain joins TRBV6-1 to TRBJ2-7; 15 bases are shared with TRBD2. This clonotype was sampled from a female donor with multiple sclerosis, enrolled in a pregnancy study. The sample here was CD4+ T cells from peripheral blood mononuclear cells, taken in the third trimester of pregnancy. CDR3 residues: CASSEWGTSGGLVQYF. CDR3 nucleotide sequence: TGTGCCAGCAGTGAATGGGGGACTAGCGGGGGGTTGGTGCAGTACTTC.